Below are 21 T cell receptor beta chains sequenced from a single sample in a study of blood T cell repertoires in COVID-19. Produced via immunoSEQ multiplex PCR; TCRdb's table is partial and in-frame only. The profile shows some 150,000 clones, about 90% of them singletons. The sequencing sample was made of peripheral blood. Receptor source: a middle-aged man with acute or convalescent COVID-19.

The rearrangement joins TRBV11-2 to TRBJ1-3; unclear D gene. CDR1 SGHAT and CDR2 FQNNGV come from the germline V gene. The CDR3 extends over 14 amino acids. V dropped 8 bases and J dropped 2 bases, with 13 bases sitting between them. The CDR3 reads CASSESAAGNTIYF. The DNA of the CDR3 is TGTGCCAGCTCGGAATCAGCGGCTGGAAACACCATATATTTT.

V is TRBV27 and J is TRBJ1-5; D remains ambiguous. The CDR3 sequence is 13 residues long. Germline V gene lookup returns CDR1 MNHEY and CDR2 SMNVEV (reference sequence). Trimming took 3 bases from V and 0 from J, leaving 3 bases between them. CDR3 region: CASSFSSNQPQHF. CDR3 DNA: TGTGCCAGCAGTTTTAGTAGCAATCAGCCCCAGCATTTT.

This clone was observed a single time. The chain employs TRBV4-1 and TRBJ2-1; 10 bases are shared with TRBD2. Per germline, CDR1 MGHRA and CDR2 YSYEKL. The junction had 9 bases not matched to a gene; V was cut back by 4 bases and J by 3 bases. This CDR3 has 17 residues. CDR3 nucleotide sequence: TGCGCCAGCAGCCCAGGACTAGCGGCAATAAACTACAATGAGCAGTTCTTC. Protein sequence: CASSPGLAAINYNEQFF.

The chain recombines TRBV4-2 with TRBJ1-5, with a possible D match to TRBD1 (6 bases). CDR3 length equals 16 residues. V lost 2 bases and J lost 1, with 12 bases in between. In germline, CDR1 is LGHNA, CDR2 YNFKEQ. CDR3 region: CASSQIYRASNQPQHF. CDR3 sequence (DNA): TGTGCCAGCAGCCAAATCTACAGGGCCAGCAATCAGCCCCAGCATTTT.

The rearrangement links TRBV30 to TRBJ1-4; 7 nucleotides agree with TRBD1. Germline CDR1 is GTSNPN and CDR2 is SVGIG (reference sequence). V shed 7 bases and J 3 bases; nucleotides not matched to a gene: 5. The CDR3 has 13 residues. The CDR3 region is CALAGGPNEKLFF. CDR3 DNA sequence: TGTGCCTTAGCAGGGGGGCCTAATGAAAAACTGTTTTTT.

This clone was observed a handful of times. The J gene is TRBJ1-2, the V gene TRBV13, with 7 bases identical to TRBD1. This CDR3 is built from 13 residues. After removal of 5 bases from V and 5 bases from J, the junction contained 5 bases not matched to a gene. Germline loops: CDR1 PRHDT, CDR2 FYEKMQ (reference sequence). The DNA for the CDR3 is TGTGCCAGCAGCCCCGACAGGGATTATGGCTACACCTTC. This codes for CASSPDRDYGYTF.

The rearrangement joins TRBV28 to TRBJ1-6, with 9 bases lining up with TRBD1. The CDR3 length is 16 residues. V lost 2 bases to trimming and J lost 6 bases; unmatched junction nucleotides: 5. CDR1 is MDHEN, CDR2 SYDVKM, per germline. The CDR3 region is CASSLRPGQGNSPLHF. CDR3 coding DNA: TGTGCCAGCAGTTTAAGACCGGGACAGGGTAATTCACCCCTCCACTTT.

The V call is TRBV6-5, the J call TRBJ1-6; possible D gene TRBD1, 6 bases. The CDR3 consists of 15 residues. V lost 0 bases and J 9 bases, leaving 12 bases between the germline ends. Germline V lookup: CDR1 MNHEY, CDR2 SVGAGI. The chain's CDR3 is CASSYSGRGGSPLHF. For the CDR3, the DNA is TGTGCCAGCAGTTACTCGGGTAGGGGGGGTTCACCCCTCCACTTT.

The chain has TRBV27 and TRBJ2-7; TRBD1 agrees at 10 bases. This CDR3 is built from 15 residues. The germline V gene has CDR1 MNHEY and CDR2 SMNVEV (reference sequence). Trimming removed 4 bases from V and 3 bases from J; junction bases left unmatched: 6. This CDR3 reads CASSSGTGAGYEQYF. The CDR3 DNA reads TGTGCCAGCAGTTCCGGGACAGGGGCGGGCTACGAGCAGTACTTC.

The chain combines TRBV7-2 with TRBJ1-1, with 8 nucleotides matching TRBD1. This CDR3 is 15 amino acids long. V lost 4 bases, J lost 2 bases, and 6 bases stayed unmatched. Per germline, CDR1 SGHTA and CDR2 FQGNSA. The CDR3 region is CASSSQGVINTEAFF. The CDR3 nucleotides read TGTGCCAGCAGCTCACAGGGGGTGATAAACACTGAAGCTTTCTTT.

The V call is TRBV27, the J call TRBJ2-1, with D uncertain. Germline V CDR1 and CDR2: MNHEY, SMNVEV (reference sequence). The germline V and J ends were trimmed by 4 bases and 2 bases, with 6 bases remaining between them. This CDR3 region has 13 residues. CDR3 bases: TGTGCCAGCAGTTCCAGGCCCTACAATGAGCAGTTCTTC. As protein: CASSSRPYNEQFF.

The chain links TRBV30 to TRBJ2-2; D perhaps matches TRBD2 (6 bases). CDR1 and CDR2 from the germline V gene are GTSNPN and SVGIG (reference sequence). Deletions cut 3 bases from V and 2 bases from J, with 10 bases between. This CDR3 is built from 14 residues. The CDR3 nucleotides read TGTGCCTGGAGAAAAGCGGGTAACACCGGGGAGCTGTTTTTT. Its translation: CAWRKAGNTGELFF.

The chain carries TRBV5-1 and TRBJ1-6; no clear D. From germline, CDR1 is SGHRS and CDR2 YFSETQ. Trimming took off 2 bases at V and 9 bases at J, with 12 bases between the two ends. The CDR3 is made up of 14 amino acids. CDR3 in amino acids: CASSLGQEGSPLHF. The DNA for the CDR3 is TGCGCCAGCAGCTTAGGCCAGGAGGGTTCACCCCTCCACTTT. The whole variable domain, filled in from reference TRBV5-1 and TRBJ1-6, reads KAGVTQTPRYLIKTRGQQVTLSCSPISGHRSVSWYQQTPGQGLQFLFEYFSETQRNKGNFPGRFSGRQFSNSRSEMNVSTLELGDSALYLCASSLGQEGSPLHFGNGTRLTVT.

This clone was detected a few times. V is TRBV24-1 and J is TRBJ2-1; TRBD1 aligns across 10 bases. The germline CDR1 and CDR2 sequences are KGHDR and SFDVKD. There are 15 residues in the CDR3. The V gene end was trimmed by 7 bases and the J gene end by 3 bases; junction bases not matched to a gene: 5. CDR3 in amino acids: CATSPTGGSYNEQFF. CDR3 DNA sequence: TGTGCCACCAGCCCGACAGGGGGCAGCTACAATGAGCAGTTCTTC.

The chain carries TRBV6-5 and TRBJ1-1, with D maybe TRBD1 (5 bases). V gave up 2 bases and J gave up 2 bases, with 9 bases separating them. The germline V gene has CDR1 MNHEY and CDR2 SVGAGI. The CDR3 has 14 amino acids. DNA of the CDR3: TGTGCCAGCAGTTACGGGGCAGCCAACACTGAAGCTTTCTTT. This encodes CASSYGAANTEAFF.

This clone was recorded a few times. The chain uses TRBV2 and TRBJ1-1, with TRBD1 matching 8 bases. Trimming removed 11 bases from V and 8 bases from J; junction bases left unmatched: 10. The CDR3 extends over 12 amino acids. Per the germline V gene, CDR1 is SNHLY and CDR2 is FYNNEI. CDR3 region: CAGGEQGVEAFF. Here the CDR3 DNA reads TGTGCCGGCGGGGAACAGGGGGTGGAAGCTTTCTTT.

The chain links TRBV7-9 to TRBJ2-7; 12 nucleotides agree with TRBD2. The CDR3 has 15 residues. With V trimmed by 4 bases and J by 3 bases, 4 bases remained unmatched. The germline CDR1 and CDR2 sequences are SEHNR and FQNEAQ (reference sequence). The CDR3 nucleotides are TGTGCCAGCAGCTCCGGGACTAGCGGGCACTACGAGCAGTACTTC. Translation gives CASSSGTSGHYEQYF.

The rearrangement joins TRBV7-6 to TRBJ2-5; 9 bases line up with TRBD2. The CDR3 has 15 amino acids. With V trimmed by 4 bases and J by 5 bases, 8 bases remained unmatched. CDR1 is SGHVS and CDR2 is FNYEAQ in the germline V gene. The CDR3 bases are TGTGCCAGCAGCTATAGCGGGAGCGGTTATGAGACCCAGTACTTC. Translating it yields CASSYSGSGYETQYF.

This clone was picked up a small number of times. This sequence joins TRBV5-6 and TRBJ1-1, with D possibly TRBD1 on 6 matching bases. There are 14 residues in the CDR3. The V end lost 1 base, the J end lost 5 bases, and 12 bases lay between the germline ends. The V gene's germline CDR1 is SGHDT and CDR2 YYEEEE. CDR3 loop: CASSLLGARTEAFF. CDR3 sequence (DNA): TGTGCCAGCAGCTTGTTGGGGGCAAGGACTGAAGCTTTCTTT.

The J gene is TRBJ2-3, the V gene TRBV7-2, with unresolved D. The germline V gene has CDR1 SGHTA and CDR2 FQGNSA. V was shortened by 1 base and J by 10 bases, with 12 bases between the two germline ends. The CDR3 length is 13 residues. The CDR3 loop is CASSLGDTTAQYF. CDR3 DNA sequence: TGTGCCAGCAGCTTAGGAGACACCACGGCGCAGTATTTT.

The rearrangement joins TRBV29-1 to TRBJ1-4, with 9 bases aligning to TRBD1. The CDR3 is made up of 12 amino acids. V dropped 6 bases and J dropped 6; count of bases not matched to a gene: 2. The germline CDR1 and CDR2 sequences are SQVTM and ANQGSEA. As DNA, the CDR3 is TGCAGCGTACAGGGGGCGCATGAAAAACTGTTTTTT. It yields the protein CSVQGAHEKLFF.